These T cell receptor beta chains were read from a single sample in a study of CD8 T cells in Susac syndrome. MiXCR, applied by TCRdb to the immunoSEQ multiplex PCR reads, yields one record per CDR3 protein. In the table there are over 100,000 distinct CDR3 sequences, less than 95% of which are singletons. The sample was CD8+ T cells from PBMCs. These receptors were collected from a human donor in good health. Each CDR3 is given with its conserved first and last residue. Each record gives: J gene, V gene, clone size, D gene, CDR3 protein, CDR3 DNA. D genes are given only for firm matches. Clone sizes are given selectively: once, few, many, or a class where the clone is expanded.

>TRBJ1-1|TRBV12-3/TRBV12-4|once|.
CASSLSGLTEAFF
TGTGCCAGCAGTTTATCAGGGCTCACTGAAGCTTTCTTT
>TRBJ2-5|TRBV9|.|.
CASSVAAEGLSETQYF
TGTGCCAGCAGCGTAGCGGCGGAGGGACTTTCAGAGACCCAGTACTTC
>TRBJ2-3|TRBV29-1|.|.
CSVRGLETQYF
TGCAGCGTCCGGGGCCTAGAGACGCAGTATTTT
>TRBJ2-7|TRBV27|.|.
CASSLTSSYEQYF
TGTGCCAGCAGTCTAACTAGCTCCTACGAGCAGTACTTC
>TRBJ2-1|TRBV20-1|.|TRBD2
CSASRLAGVQEQFF
TGCAGTGCTAGTAGGCTAGCGGGAGTACAGGAGCAGTTCTTC
>TRBJ2-6|TRBV19|once|TRBD1
CASSMWQGAVSGANVLTF
TGTGCCAGTAGTATGTGGCAGGGGGCGGTCTCTGGGGCCAACGTCCTGACTTTC
>TRBJ1-2|TRBV6-2/TRBV6-3|.|.
CASSYQATNYGYTF
TGTGCCAGCAGTTACCAAGCAACTAACTATGGCTACACCTTC
>TRBJ1-2|TRBV29-1|.|.
CSALEAAVNYGYTF
TGCAGCGCCTTAGAGGCAGCAGTTAACTATGGCTACACCTTC
>TRBJ2-5|TRBV20-1|.|.
CSVHTGGETETQYF
TGCAGTGTTCATACCGGGGGAGAAACAGAGACCCAGTACTTC
>TRBJ1-1|TRBV20-1|once|.
CSASTGREAFF
TGCAGTGCTAGTACCGGGCGCGAAGCTTTCTTT